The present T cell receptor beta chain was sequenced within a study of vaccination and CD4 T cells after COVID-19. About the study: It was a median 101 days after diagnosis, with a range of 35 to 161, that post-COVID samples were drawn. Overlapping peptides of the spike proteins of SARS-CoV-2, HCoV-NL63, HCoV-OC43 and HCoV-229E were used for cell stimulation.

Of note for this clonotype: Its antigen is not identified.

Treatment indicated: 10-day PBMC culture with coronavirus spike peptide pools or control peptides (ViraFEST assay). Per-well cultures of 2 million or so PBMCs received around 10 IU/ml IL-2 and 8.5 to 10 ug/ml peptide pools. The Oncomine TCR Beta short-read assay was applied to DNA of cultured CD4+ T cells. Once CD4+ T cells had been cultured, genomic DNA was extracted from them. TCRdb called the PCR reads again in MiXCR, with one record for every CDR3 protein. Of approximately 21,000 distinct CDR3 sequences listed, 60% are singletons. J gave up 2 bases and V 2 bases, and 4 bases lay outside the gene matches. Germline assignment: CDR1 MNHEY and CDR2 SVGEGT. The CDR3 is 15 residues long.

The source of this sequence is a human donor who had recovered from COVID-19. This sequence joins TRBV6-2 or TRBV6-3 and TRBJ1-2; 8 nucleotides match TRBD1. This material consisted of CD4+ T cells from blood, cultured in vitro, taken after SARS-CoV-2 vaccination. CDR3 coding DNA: TGTGCCAGCAGTTACCCGGGGACAGGAAACTATGGCTACACCTTC. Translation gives CASSYPGTGNYGYTF.